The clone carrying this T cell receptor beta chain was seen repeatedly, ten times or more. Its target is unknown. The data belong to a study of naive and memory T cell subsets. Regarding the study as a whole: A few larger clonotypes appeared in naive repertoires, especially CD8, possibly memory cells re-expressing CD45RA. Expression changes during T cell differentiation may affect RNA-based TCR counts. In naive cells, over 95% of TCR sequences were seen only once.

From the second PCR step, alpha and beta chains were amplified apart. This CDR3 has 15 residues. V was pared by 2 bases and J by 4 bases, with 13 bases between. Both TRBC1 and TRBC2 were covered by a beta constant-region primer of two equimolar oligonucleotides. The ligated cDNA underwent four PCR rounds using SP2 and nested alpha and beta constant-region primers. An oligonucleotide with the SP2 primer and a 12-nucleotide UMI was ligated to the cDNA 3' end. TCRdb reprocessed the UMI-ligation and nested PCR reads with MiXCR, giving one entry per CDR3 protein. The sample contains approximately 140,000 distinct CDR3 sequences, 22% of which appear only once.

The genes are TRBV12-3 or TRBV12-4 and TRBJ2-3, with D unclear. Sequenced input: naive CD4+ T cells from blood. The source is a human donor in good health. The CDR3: CASSLQEKASDTQYF. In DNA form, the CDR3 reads TGTGCCAGCAGTTTACAGGAGAAAGCGTCAGATACGCAGTATTTT.